This T cell receptor (beta chain) was sequenced in a study of shared clonotypes between healthy human individuals. Points on this clone: Antigen specificity is unknown.

The CDR3 totals 15 residues. Germline V gives CDR1 MDHEN, CDR2 SYDVKM. The V end lost 6 bases, the J end lost 10 bases, and 22 bases lay between the germline ends. Sequenced by immunoSEQ multiplex PCR; TCRdb stores in-frame clones only, minus some. Counted here are around 1,900,000 clones, 93% occurring once; the ten biggest clones make up about 1.6%. The naive CD8 subset, CD45RO-negative cells positively selected for CCR7, excluded terminally differentiated effector memory CD45RA+ cells. Recent vaccinations or acute infections were absent in the healthy HIV-negative adult donors. The study, taken as a whole, reports: Relative to their counterparts shared across all four donors, non-shared clonotypes exhibited diminished generation probabilities.

Sequencing was carried out using naive CD8+ T cells from PBMCs. V gene TRBV28 combines with J gene TRBJ1-5; no reliable D call. The receptor comes from a man in his late teens or twenties in good health. Some clones in this sample may be carry-over from other donors' samples. CDR3 sequence: CASSVPWTAQGPQHF. In DNA, the CDR3 is TGTGCCAGCAGCGTACCATGGACGGCCCAAGGACCCCAGCATTTT.